Shown below are 32 T cell receptor beta chains from a single sample sequenced in a study of blood T cell repertoires in COVID-19. Assay: immunoSEQ multiplex PCR; the TCRdb copy retains only in-frame clones and omits some. Of about 280,000 clones listed, approximately 90% are singletons. Material for sequencing was PBMCs or T cells enriched from blood (not recorded which). These receptors were obtained from a woman under 40 with acute COVID-19.

The CDR3 nucleotides read TGTGCCAGCAGCGCCCCTCGTTCCCAGGGGTTTGTCTATGGCTACACCTTC. Amino acid sequence: CASSAPRSQGFVYGYTF. The rearrangement uses TRBV9 and TRBJ1-2, with TRBD1 as a possible D gene (6 bases). Germline V gene data show CDR1 as SGDLS and CDR2 as YYNGEE. The V end lost 3 bases, the J end lost 4 bases, and 22 bases lay between the germline ends. The CDR3 runs to 17 residues.

The chain carries TRBV27 and TRBJ1-1; no clear D gene. Germline V lookup: CDR1 MNHEY, CDR2 SMNVEV (reference sequence). The ends were cut back, 5 bases at V and 4 bases at J, with 17 bases in the middle. The CDR3 spans 15 residues. CDR3 nucleotides: TGTGCCAGCAGTCCTACTTTTGAGCGTGGCACTGAAGCTTTCTTT. Its protein is CASSPTFERGTEAFF.

In this sample, this clone turned up once. This rearrangement joins TRBV4-1 to TRBJ2-1; the D gene is possibly TRBD2 (5 bases). Germline CDR1 and CDR2: MGHRA and YSYEKL. This CDR3 has 18 amino acids. V dropped 0 bases and J dropped 7 bases, with 22 bases sitting between them. The CDR3 loop is CASSQDGDWRKSWNEQFF. The CDR3 DNA follows: TGCGCCAGCAGCCAAGATGGGGATTGGAGGAAATCGTGGAATGAGCAGTTCTTC.

The rearrangement joins TRBV7-3 to TRBJ1-2; a weak D match, TRBD1 (5 bases). This CDR3 spans 15 amino acids. CDR1 and CDR2 (germline): SGHTA, FQGTGA. V was trimmed by 5 bases and J by 3 bases, leaving 16 bases between them. CDR3 bases: TGTGCCAGCAGCCCCAGGGCGGGACCTGACTATGGCTACACCTTC. Translated, it gives CASSPRAGPDYGYTF.

This sequence joins TRBV7-2 and TRBJ1-2; D is unresolved. Germline V gene sequence: CDR1 SGHTA, CDR2 FQGNSA. Trimming left V 1 base short and J 0 bases short, with 9 bases between. The CDR3 consists of 15 residues. CDR3 loop: CASSLGAAPNYGYTF. The DNA of the CDR3 is TGTGCCAGCAGCTTAGGGGCAGCCCCTAACTATGGCTACACCTTC.

This clone was picked up a small number of times. This chain uses TRBV28 with TRBJ1-6; TRBD1 matches at 8 bases. V lost 7 bases and J lost 7; bases outside the gene matches: 6. In germline, CDR1 is MDHEN, CDR2 SYDVKM. This CDR3 has 14 amino acids. CDR3 DNA sequence: TGTGCCAGCAAGCCGGACAGGGACAATTCACCCCTCCACTTT. Translation: CASKPDRDNSPLHF.

The V gene is TRBV18, the J gene TRBJ2-1, with 13 nucleotides matching TRBD2. The germline V gene has CDR1 KGHSH and CDR2 LQKENI. CDR3 size: 15 residues. With V trimmed by 6 bases and J by 7 bases, 6 bases remained unmatched. Here the CDR3 reads CASSPGLAGKNEQFF. Here the CDR3 DNA reads TGTGCCAGCTCGCCGGGACTAGCGGGGAAAAATGAGCAGTTCTTC.

This clone was observed a single time. The chain links TRBV4-1 to TRBJ2-3; TRBD2 matches at 12 bases. The germline CDR1 and CDR2 sequences are MGHRA and YSYEKL. This CDR3 is built from 16 residues. V shed 4 bases, J shed 0 bases, and the junction held 2 bases outside the gene matches. The CDR3 loop reads CASSPTSGGSTDTQYF. The CDR3 DNA reads as TGCGCCAGCAGCCCGACTAGCGGGGGAAGCACAGATACGCAGTATTTT.

The V call is TRBV24-1, the J call TRBJ2-1; 7 bases agree with TRBD2. CDR3 length: 15 amino acids. V lost 1 base, J lost 8 bases, and 7 bases stayed unmatched. Germline CDR1 and CDR2: KGHDR and SFDVKD. The CDR3 sequence is CATSDLTPSGDEQFF. CDR3 bases: TGTGCCACCAGTGATTTAACGCCTAGCGGCGATGAGCAGTTCTTC.

CDR3 bases: TGTGCCAGCAGCTCCCAAGCGGGATCCAACAATGAGCAGTTCTTC. Protein sequence: CASSSQAGSNNEQFF. The V call is TRBV11-2, the J call TRBJ2-1; the match to TRBD2 covers 7 bases. Germline CDR1 and CDR2: SGHAT and FQNNGV. V was pared by 4 bases and J by 5 bases, with 8 bases of the junction left unmatched. This CDR3 has 15 residues.

The chain employs TRBV3-1 (or the pseudogene TRBV3-2) and TRBJ2-5, with TRBD2 matching over 8 bases. Trimming removed 1 base from V and 3 bases from J; junction bases left unmatched: 7. CDR3 length: 16 residues. Germline loops: CDR1 LGHDT, CDR2 YNNKEL (reference sequence). CDR3 loop: CASSQVSGSREETQYF. The DNA of the CDR3 is TGTGCCAGCAGCCAAGTGAGCGGGAGTCGTGAAGAGACCCAGTACTTC.

This sequence joins TRBV6-6 and TRBJ1-1; D not certain. This CDR3 region has 13 residues. Trimming took 6 bases from V and 10 from J, leaving 18 bases between them. Germline loops: CDR1 MNHNY, CDR2 SVGAGI (reference sequence). Written as DNA, the CDR3 is TGTGCCAGCAGCACGGGAGGCCCTCGCGGAGCTTTCTTT. This sequence encodes CASSTGGPRGAFF.

CDR3 sequence (DNA): TGCGCCAGCAGCACATCCGGGACAGGGACTAATTCACCCCTCCACTTT. Residues: CASSTSGTGTNSPLHF. The chain carries TRBV5-1 and TRBJ1-6, with 9 bases fitting TRBD1. The CDR3 is 16 residues long. CDR1 is SGHRS, CDR2 YFSETQ, per germline. Trimming removed 4 bases from V and 6 bases from J; junction bases left unmatched: 8.

The chain uses TRBV5-1 and TRBJ2-2; perhaps TRBD1 as D (5 bases). The CDR3 has 16 residues. Trimming took 4 bases from V and 3 from J, leaving 16 bases between them. From germline, CDR1 is SGHRS and CDR2 YFSETQ. CDR3 nucleotides: TGCGCCAGCAGCGCCTCAGGGATTTCAGACACCGGGGAGCTGTTTTTT. Translated: CASSASGISDTGELFF.

This chain links TRBV7-8 with TRBJ1-5; 7 bases map to TRBD1. Germline CDR1 SGHVS, CDR2 FQNEAQ. The CDR3 contains 16 residues. Losses at the gene ends were 1 base for V and 0 bases for J; bases not matched to a gene: 3. CDR3 sequence (DNA): TGTGCCAGCAGCTTAGAGGGGGCAGGTAGCAATCAGCCCCAGCATTTT. Translated, it gives CASSLEGAGSNQPQHF.

J is TRBJ2-7 and V is TRBV7-9, with 8 bases lining up with TRBD1. Germline V gene sequence: CDR1 SEHNR, CDR2 FQNEAQ (reference sequence). With 5 bases clipped from V and 2 bases from J, the junction kept 8 bases outside the gene matches. The CDR3 runs to 15 residues. CDR3 DNA: TGTGCCAGCAGCCCAATGGGACAGGACACCTACGAGCAGTACTTC. This codes for CASSPMGQDTYEQYF. The full variable domain, its missing parts supplied by reference TRBV7-9 and TRBJ2-7, is DTGVSQNPRHKITKRGQNVTFRCDPISEHNRLYWYRQTLGQGPEFLTYFQNEAQLEKSRLLSDRFSAERPKGSFSTLEIQRTEQGDSAMYLCASSPMGQDTYEQYFGPGTRLTVT.

The chain is built from TRBV29-1 and TRBJ1-2; 8 bases map to TRBD1. The CDR3 runs 15 residues. The J segment lost 7 bases and the V segment lost 8 bases, leaving 18 bases of the junction unmatched. CDR1 and CDR2 from the germline V gene are SQVTM and ANQGSEA. This CDR3 reads CSFGDRGDYLGGYTF. The CDR3 nucleotides read TGCAGCTTCGGAGACAGGGGCGATTACCTTGGTGGCTACACCTTC.

Turning to this clone: The sample contains more than one DNA sequence encoding this CDR3. The CDR3 is CASSLTSGRVNEQFF. The CDR3, as DNA: TGTGCCAGCAGCCTGACTAGCGGGAGGGTCAATGAGCAGTTCTTC. This chain joins TRBV5-4 and TRBJ2-1, with 14 bases that match TRBD2. The V and J ends lost 4 bases and 6 bases, in that order; junction bases with no gene match: 3. Germline CDR1 reads SGHNT; CDR2 reads YYREEE (reference sequence). This CDR3 spans 15 amino acids. The variable domain in full, with the rest retrieved from reference TRBV5-4 and TRBJ2-1, is ETGVTQSPTHLIKTRGQQVTLRCSSQSGHNTVSWYQQALGQGPQFIFQYYREEENGRGNFPPRFSGLQFPNYSSELNVNALELDDSALYLCASSLTSGRVNEQFFGPGTRLTVL.

This clone has just one count. This chain uses TRBV27 with TRBJ1-5; D may be TRBD1 (5 bases). The CDR3 extends over 16 amino acids. The germline gives CDR1 MNHEY, CDR2 SMNVEV (reference sequence). Deletions cut 9 bases from V and 4 bases from J, with 22 bases between. The CDR3 here is CASSFVGGVKNQPQHF. CDR3 nucleotides: TGTGCCAGTTCCTTTGTCGGAGGGGTGAAGAATCAGCCCCAGCATTTT.

The genes are TRBV5-6 and TRBJ2-2, with 14 nucleotides matching TRBD2. The V and J ends lost 5 bases and 6 bases, in that order; junction bases with no gene match: 9. This CDR3 region has 17 residues. CDR1 and CDR2 (germline): SGHDT, YYEEEE. DNA for the CDR3: TGTGCCAGCAGGACTACCGGGACTAGCGGGAGTTCCGGGGAGCTGTTTTTT. Residues: CASRTTGTSGSSGELFF.

The chain links TRBV10-3 to TRBJ2-7; 9 bases are a match to TRBD1. The ends lost 11 bases at V and 4 bases at J; junction bases unmatched: 6. The CDR3 is 12 amino acids. The germline CDR1 and CDR2 sequences are ENHRY and SYGVKD. In DNA form, the CDR3 reads TGTGCCCATGACAGGGGGAGTTACGAGCAGTACTTC. Translated: CAHDRGSYEQYF.

The chain combines TRBV7-3 with TRBJ2-1; TRBD1 aligns across 9 bases. This CDR3 region has 19 residues. CDR1 and CDR2 from the germline V gene are SGHTA and FQGTGA. Trimming cost V 5 bases and J 3 bases; bases outside gene matches: 17. The CDR3 coding sequence is TGTGCCAGCAGCCTCCGGACAGGGGAAGCTAGCGGATACTACAATGAGCAGTTCTTC. As protein: CASSLRTGEASGYYNEQFF.

This chain uses TRBV2 with TRBJ1-5; TRBD1 might be the D (5 bases). V lost 4 bases to trimming and J lost 0 bases, with 7 bases between them. The CDR3 consists of 14 residues. Germline loops: CDR1 SNHLY, CDR2 FYNNEI. The CDR3: CASSGTLSNQPQHF. CDR3 coding DNA: TGTGCCAGCAGTGGGACACTTAGCAATCAGCCCCAGCATTTT.

This chain links TRBV15 with TRBJ2-3; a possible D gene is TRBD1 (5 bases). The germline V gene encodes CDR1 LNHNV and CDR2 YYDKDF (reference sequence). This CDR3 comprises 15 residues. The V end was cut by 3 bases, the J end by 3 bases, with 13 bases between. The CDR3 sequence: CATSSWGLVTDTQYF. CDR3 sequence (DNA): TGTGCCACCAGCAGTTGGGGCCTAGTAACAGATACGCAGTATTTT.

The chain uses TRBV18 and TRBJ1-6; 12 bases agree with TRBD1. Per the germline V gene, CDR1 is KGHSH and CDR2 is LQKENI. The V and J ends lost 0 bases and 4 bases, in that order; junction bases with no gene match: 7. The CDR3 is 19 amino acids. CDR3 sequence (DNA): TGTGCCAGCTCACCACCGGGGACAGGGGGCTCTGCTTATAATTCACCCCTCCACTTT. Its protein is CASSPPGTGGSAYNSPLHF. Combining the CDR3 with reference TRBV18 and TRBJ1-6 gives the whole variable domain NAGVMQNPRHLVRRRGQEARLRCSPMKGHSHVYWYRQLPEEGLKFMVYLQKENIIDESGMPKERFSAEFPKEGPSILRIQQVVRGDSAAYFCASSPPGTGGSAYNSPLHFGNGTRLTVT.

A few counts support this clone. The chain couples TRBV7-2 to TRBJ2-1, with 9 bases identical to TRBD2. V shed 4 bases and J 3 bases; nucleotides not matched to a gene: 4. The CDR3 sequence is 15 residues long. Germline loops: CDR1 SGHTA, CDR2 FQGNSA. Here the CDR3 reads CASSWTSEFYNEQFF. For the CDR3, the DNA is TGTGCCAGCAGCTGGACTAGCGAATTCTACAATGAGCAGTTCTTC.

The rearrangement uses TRBV7-6 and TRBJ2-6, with D unresolved. Germline lookup yields CDR1 SGHVS and CDR2 FNYEAQ. The ends were cut back, 7 bases at V and 0 bases at J, with 7 bases in the middle. CDR3 length: 14 residues. The CDR3 sequence is CASKPYSGANVLTF. CDR3 in DNA: TGTGCCAGCAAGCCGTACTCTGGGGCCAACGTCCTGACTTTC.

The chain couples TRBV28 to TRBJ2-3, with a possible D match to TRBD1 (5 bases). CDR1 and CDR2 from the germline V gene are MDHEN and SYDVKM. CDR3 size: 13 residues. V was pared by 7 bases and J by 3 bases, with 11 bases between. Written as DNA, the CDR3 is TGTGCCAGCATGCAGGGTAGGACAGATACGCAGTATTTT. Translating it yields CASMQGRTDTQYF.

V and J are TRBV21-1 and TRBJ2-5; TRBD1 is the table's D call, not checked against the DNA. TRBV21-1 is a recognized pseudogene. This CDR3 is 15 amino acids long. In DNA, the CDR3 is TGTGCCAGCAGCAAAAGAACGACAGGGTTCGAGACCCAGTACTTC. Protein product: CASSKRTTGFETQYF.

CDR3 sequence reads: CSVGQGLAGTDTQYF. The CDR3 region has the DNA TGCAGCGTTGGACAGGGACTAGCGGGCACAGATACGCAGTATTTT. This chain connects TRBV29-1 to TRBJ2-3; 11 nucleotides line up with TRBD2. The V gene's germline CDR1 is SQVTM and CDR2 ANQGSEA. The junction had 4 bases not matched to a gene; V was cut back by 4 bases and J by 1 base. This CDR3 has 15 residues.

The chain uses TRBV7-3 and TRBJ1-2; 8 bases match TRBD1. After removal of 5 bases from V and 4 bases from J, the junction contained 9 bases not matched to a gene. Germline lookup yields CDR1 SGHTA and CDR2 FQGTGA. The CDR3 runs to 15 residues. This chain's CDR3 is CASSHGTGPSYGYTF. DNA of the CDR3: TGTGCCAGCAGCCATGGGACAGGCCCTTCCTATGGCTACACCTTC. Variable domain in full (rest from reference TRBV7-3 and TRBJ1-2): GAGVSQTPSNKVTEKGKYVELRCDPISGHTALYWYRQSLGQGPEFLIYFQGTGAADDSGLPNDRFFAVRPEGSVSTLKIQRTERGDSAVYLCASSHGTGPSYGYTFGSGTRLTVV.

The chain has TRBV5-1 and TRBJ2-3; D gene ambiguous. The germline V gene encodes CDR1 SGHRS and CDR2 YFSETQ. The ends were cut back, 4 bases at V and 2 bases at J, with 8 bases in the middle. The CDR3 is 13 residues long. This chain's CDR3 is CASSDLDTDTQYF. Written as DNA, the CDR3 is TGCGCCAGCAGCGATCTAGACACAGATACGCAGTATTTT.